The 14 T cell receptor beta chains given below trace back to one sample, sequenced in a study of identical twins. TCRdb reprocessed the 5' RACE reads via MiXCR and lists one record per CDR3 protein. Among more than 650,000 distinct CDR3 sequences, approximately 6% were seen once, and the ten largest hold around 1.7%. Source material: naive T cells sorted from blood. The receptors originated from a man younger than 35 in good health.

As to this clonotype: This may be a read error, as it is one base from a much larger clone. This likely comes from a read error, as the CDR3 has no conserved phenylalanine or tryptophan at its end. The CDR3 loop reads CSALGLAGGPRETQYI. In DNA, the CDR3 is TGCAGTGCTCTGGGACTAGCGGGAGGGCCGAGGGAGACCCAGTACATC. The rearrangement uses TRBV20-1 and TRBJ2-5, with 16 bases aligning to TRBD2. Germline V gene data show CDR1 as DFQATT and CDR2 as SNEGSKA (reference sequence). The CDR3 length is 16 residues. V trimming: 5 bases; J trimming: 5 bases; junction bases outside the gene matches: 8.

This clonotype has at least ten counts. This rearrangement joins TRBV9 to TRBJ2-1; D might be TRBD2 (6 bases). V was shortened by 3 bases and J by 10 bases, with 14 bases between the two germline ends. CDR3 length equals 13 residues. Germline V CDR1 and CDR2: SGDLS, YYNGEE. The CDR3, as DNA: TGTGCCAGCAGCGCCGGGAGTGGGTTAGAGCAGTTCTTC. Translation gives CASSAGSGLEQFF.

This clonotype was observed many times. The rearrangement links TRBV29-1 to TRBJ2-7; TRBD1 agrees at 11 bases. V was pared by 7 bases and J by 7 bases, with 9 bases of the junction left unmatched. Per the germline V gene, CDR1 is SQVTM and CDR2 is ANQGSEA. The CDR3 spans 13 residues. CDR3 amino acids: CSALGQGAREQYF. For the CDR3, the DNA is TGCAGCGCCCTAGGACAGGGGGCGCGTGAGCAGTACTTC.

The genes are TRBV12-3 or TRBV12-4 and TRBJ2-7; no reliable D call. V gave up 9 bases and J gave up 8 bases, with 17 bases separating them. The CDR3 has 12 residues. The CDR3 is CASTEEGPQQYF. Written as DNA, the CDR3 is TGTGCCAGTACAGAAGAAGGCCCTCAGCAGTACTTC.

This clonotype was recorded many times. V gene TRBV13 combines with J gene TRBJ1-1, with 7 nucleotides matching TRBD1. This CDR3 region has 16 residues. Germline values: CDR1 PRHDT, CDR2 FYEKMQ (reference sequence). J was trimmed by 1 base and V by 5 bases; bases with no gene match: 10. The CDR3 loop is CASSPTPGQRNTEAFF. The CDR3, as DNA: TGTGCCAGCAGCCCCACGCCGGGACAGAGGAACACTGAAGCTTTCTTT.

This clonotype was found many times. The V gene is TRBV29-1, the J gene TRBJ2-3, with D possibly being TRBD2 (6 bases). The CDR3 covers 15 residues. The V gene lost 3 bases and the J gene lost 2 bases, with 15 bases spanning the gap. The germline gives CDR1 SQVTM, CDR2 ANQGSEA. The CDR3 spells CSVDGLARNTDTQYF. For the CDR3, the DNA is TGCAGCGTTGATGGTCTAGCGAGAAACACAGATACGCAGTATTTT.

This clonotype was counted many times. The V and J genes are TRBV5-5 and TRBJ2-2, with D possibly being TRBD1 or TRBD2 (6 bases each). Trimming removed 2 bases from V and 1 base from J, with 15 bases in between. The CDR3 runs to 17 residues. Germline CDR1 and CDR2: SGHKS and YYEKEE (reference sequence). The CDR3 is CASSFLAGGRNTGELFF. CDR3 DNA sequence: TGTGCCAGCAGCTTTTTGGCCGGGGGCCGGAACACCGGGGAGCTGTTTTTT. The complete variable domain, with remaining parts taken from reference TRBV5-5 and TRBJ2-2, reads DAGVTQSPTHLIKTRGQQVTLRCSPISGHKSVSWYQQVLGQGPQFIFQYYEKEERGRGNFPDRFSARQFPNYSSELNVNALLLGDSALYLCASSFLAGGRNTGELFFGEGSRLTVL.

The chain's CDR3 is CASSRRASTTHIYEQFF. The CDR3 DNA is TGTGCCAGCAGCCGCCGGGCTAGCACCACTCATATTTATGAGCAGTTCTTC. V gene TRBV11-2 combines with J gene TRBJ2-1; a possible D gene is TRBD2 (5 bases). Trimming cost V 5 bases and J 8 bases, with 25 bases left between them. This CDR3 has 17 residues. The germline CDR1 and CDR2 sequences are SGHAT and FQNNGV.

This clonotype appeared many times. The chain employs TRBV10-3 and TRBJ2-2, with unresolved D. Germline-derived CDR1 and CDR2 are ENHRY and SYGVKD. The CDR3 extends over 14 amino acids. V gave up 6 bases and J gave up 7 bases, with 15 bases separating them. The CDR3 loop reads CAIRLGADSGELFF. In nucleotides, the CDR3 is TGTGCCATCAGGCTTGGCGCTGATAGCGGGGAGCTGTTTTTT.

At least ten counts were recorded for this clonotype. The V call is TRBV6-2 or TRBV6-3, the J call TRBJ2-7; D is uncertain. The CDR3 covers 12 residues. Trimming removed 2 bases from V and 5 bases from J, with 7 bases in between. CDR1 is MNHEY, CDR2 SVGEGT, per germline. The CDR3 DNA reads TGTGCCAGCAGTTACACGTTAAACGAGCAGTACTTC. This codes for CASSYTLNEQYF.

J is TRBJ2-1 and V is TRBV24-1, with 10 bases lining up with TRBD2. J lost 12 bases, V lost 3 bases, and 13 bases had no gene match. The CDR3 runs to 16 residues. Germline CDR1 KGHDR, CDR2 SFDVKD. CDR3: CATSDTHAGTSERQFF. The CDR3 bases are TGTGCCACCAGTGATACTCATGCCGGGACTAGCGAGAGGCAGTTCTTC.

This clonotype has at least ten counts. The chain employs TRBV20-1 and TRBJ1-5; maybe TRBD1 (5 bases). V was pared by 6 bases and J by 5 bases, with 20 bases between. The germline V gene has CDR1 DFQATT and CDR2 SNEGSKA (reference sequence). The CDR3 extends over 15 amino acids. This CDR3 is CSASRGGAKYQPQHF. The CDR3 region has the DNA TGCAGTGCCAGCCGAGGAGGGGCGAAGTATCAGCCCCAGCATTTT.

The sample holds many counts of this clonotype. The J gene is TRBJ1-5, the V gene TRBV16; D not resolved. V lost 2 bases and J 7 bases, leaving 12 bases between the germline ends. This CDR3 has 14 amino acids. Germline CDR1 is KGHSY and CDR2 is FQNENV. The CDR3 DNA is TGTGCCAGCAGCCAAGGGGAAGGACGACAGCCCCAGCATTTT. Translation gives CASSQGEGRQPQHF.

This clonotype was counted a few times. CDR3 nucleotide sequence: TGCAGGGAGACTTCCACAGATACGCAGTATTTT. This codes for CRETSTDTQYF. The V gene is TRBV20-1, the J gene TRBJ2-3; no definite D call. Germline CDR1 and CDR2: DFQATT and SNEGSKA (reference sequence). This CDR3 has 11 residues.